This T cell receptor beta chain was documented in a study of cytotoxic CD8 clonotypes in ibrutinib-treated CLL. Trimming removed 5 bases from V and 3 bases from J, with 14 bases in between. The CDR3 runs 15 residues. Germline-derived CDR1 and CDR2 are MNHNY and SVGAGI (reference sequence). A 1 in 200,000 to 1 in 1 million T cell depth was the sequencing target. The method was immunoSEQ multiplex PCR; TCRdb's version includes in-frame clones alone and lacks a portion of them. The sample records fewer than 150,000 clones, roughly 84% being singletons. This clone has a handful of counts. The chain has TRBV6-6 and TRBJ1-5; tentative D call: TRBD1 (5 bases). The source material was PBMCs, sampled after 24 months of ibrutinib treatment. The clonotype originates from a human donor with chronic lymphocytic leukemia. CDR3 amino acids: CASSKLRGFNQPQHF. In nucleotides, the CDR3 is TGTGCCAGCAGTAAACTTCGGGGGTTCAATCAGCCCCAGCATTTT.